A single T cell receptor (beta chain) is shown here with its context. The data were obtained in a study of blood T cell repertoires in COVID-19. For the study at large: Samples representing acute and convalescent COVID-19 were sourced from the United States, Italy and Spain.

CDR3 size: 15 residues. Germline V lookup: CDR1 MDHEN, CDR2 SYDVKM. Germline trimming cut 4 bases from V and 1 base from J; bases unmatched to any gene: 6. Generated by immunoSEQ multiplex PCR, the TCRdb table keeps only in-frame clones and is missing some. The table lists approximately 150,000 clones, about 74% of them singletons, with around 16% in the top ten. Specimen: peripheral blood. This rearrangement joins TRBV28 to TRBJ2-7; TRBD1 agrees at 8 bases. This TCR was recovered from a man in his fifties or sixties with acute or convalescent COVID-19. The CDR3 here is CASSSGGAGSYEQYV. DNA for the CDR3: TGTGCCAGCAGTTCAGGGGGCGCGGGGTCCTACGAGCAGTACGTC.